This T cell receptor beta chain was observed in a study of blood T cell repertoires in COVID-19. Study overall: Samples taken during acute and convalescent COVID-19 were collected in the United States, Italy and Spain. T cells, B-cell-depleted T cells, or PBMCs provided the cDNA or gDNA that served as material.

CDR3 length equals 15 residues. From germline, CDR1 is MNHEY and CDR2 SVGAGI. V dropped 4 bases and J dropped 4; count of bases not matched to a gene: 6. In the original workflow: Amplification from reference gene primers served as the basis for estimated nucleated cell counts. TCRdb keeps only in-frame clones here, not all; method: immunoSEQ multiplex PCR. V, J and clone size are those of that table, while D and trimming were read from the DNA. The sample contains around 140,000 clones, 75% to 90% of which appear only once. The receptor was derived from a human donor in a cohort sampled during active COVID-19. This chain uses TRBV6-5 with TRBJ2-7, with 11 bases aligning to TRBD2. The sequenced material came from peripheral blood. CDR3 protein: CASSSLGTSGYEQYF. The CDR3 nucleotides are TGTGCCAGCAGTTCCCTCGGGACTAGCGGATACGAGCAGTACTTC.